A single sample gave rise to the 30 T cell receptor beta chains below, sequenced in a study of metastatic and nonmetastatic thyroid tumors. TCRdb recomputed clones from the PCR reads via MiXCR. The sample shows roughly 71,000 clones, less than 20% of them seen only once. Thyroid surgery was preceded by no treatment in any patient. The sequencing sample was made of blood. These receptors all come from a female donor with papillary thyroid cancer or a benign thyroid nodule (not recorded which). Some clones in this sample may be carry-over from other donors' samples.

This clone has a count of ten or more. The chain joins TRBV5-1 to TRBJ2-1; 8 bases map to TRBD1. V was clipped by 2 bases and J by 7 bases; unmatched bases: 2. This CDR3 has 13 amino acids. CDR1 SGHRS and CDR2 YFSETQ come from the germline V gene. The CDR3 DNA is TGCGCCAGCAGCTTAACAGGGGGAAATGAGCAGTTCTTC. This translates into CASSLTGGNEQFF.

Many counts were recorded for this clone. The chain uses TRBV24-1 and TRBJ2-2, with TRBD2 matching over 15 bases. This CDR3 is built from 16 residues. Germline V gene data show CDR1 as KGHDR and CDR2 as SFDVKD. After removal of 2 bases from V and 8 bases from J, the junction contained 2 bases not matched to a gene. The CDR3 loop reads CATSDWTSGRAGELFF. CDR3 sequence (DNA): TGTGCCACCAGTGATTGGACTAGCGGGAGGGCTGGGGAGCTGTTTTTT.

This clone was seen repeatedly, ten times or more. This rearrangement joins TRBV28 to TRBJ2-1; TRBD1 matches 9 bases. The CDR3 has 15 amino acids. CDR1 is MDHEN and CDR2 is SYDVKM in the germline V gene. V lost 6 bases to trimming and J lost 5 bases; unmatched junction nucleotides: 8. In nucleotides, the CDR3 is TGTGCCAGCAGGTGGACAGGGGCCGGGGACAATGAGCAGTTCTTC. This gives the protein CASRWTGAGDNEQFF. Based on the CDR3 plus reference TRBV28 and TRBJ2-1, the full variable domain is DVKVTQSSRYLVKRTGEKVFLECVQDMDHENMFWYRQDPGLGLRLIYFSYDVKMKEKGDIPEGYSVSREKKERFSLILESASTNQTSMYLCASRWTGAGDNEQFFGPGTRLTVL.

This clone has ten or more counts. The rearrangement uses TRBV7-8 and TRBJ2-7; 8 nucleotides line up with TRBD2. Germline CDR1 reads SGHVS; CDR2 reads FQNEAQ. Germline trimming cut 5 bases from V and 1 base from J; bases unmatched to any gene: 10. The CDR3 length is 16 residues. CDR3 amino acids: CASSTLTSALSYEQYF. The CDR3 bases are TGTGCCAGCAGCACACTGACTAGCGCCCTTTCCTACGAGCAGTACTTC.

This clone came up many times. The V and J genes are TRBV28 and TRBJ2-7; either TRBD1 or TRBD2 may supply D (5 bases each). The CDR3 is 15 amino acids. V dropped 2 bases and J dropped 2 bases, with 13 bases sitting between them. The germline V gene encodes CDR1 MDHEN and CDR2 SYDVKM. The chain's CDR3 is CASSLAGTLPYEQYF. The DNA of the CDR3 is TGTGCCAGCAGTTTAGCAGGGACCCTACCCTACGAGCAGTACTTC.

The chain joins TRBV11-2 to TRBJ2-1; tentatively, D is TRBD1 (6 bases). Trimming stripped 7 bases from V and 9 bases from J, with 22 bases between. The CDR3 has 15 amino acids. Germline V gene data show CDR1 as SGHAT and CDR2 as FQNNGV. The CDR3 region has the DNA TGTGCCAGCACCTCACAGGGCCTTGGGGTAGGTGAGCAGTTCTTC. It encodes CASTSQGLGVGEQFF.

The V call is TRBV19, the J call TRBJ2-7; 7 bases are shared with TRBD1. The CDR3 is 13 amino acids. V shed 3 bases and J 6 bases; nucleotides not matched to a gene: 5. Germline V gene lookup returns CDR1 LNHDA and CDR2 SQIVND (reference sequence). CDR3 in DNA: TGTGCCAGTAGTATCGACAGGGCTGGCGAGCAGTACTTC. Amino acids: CASSIDRAGEQYF.

The gene calls are TRBV11-2 and TRBJ1-5; no clear D gene. Trimming removed 5 bases from V and 1 base from J, with 9 bases in between. CDR3 size: 14 residues. Germline CDR1 reads SGHAT; CDR2 reads FQNNGV. The CDR3 sequence is CASSPGRSNQPQHF. The CDR3, as DNA: TGTGCCAGCAGCCCTGGAAGAAGCAATCAGCCCCAGCATTTT.

With respect to this clone: The sample has other DNA sequences that encode this CDR3 too. This chain uses TRBV7-3 with TRBJ2-7; TRBD2 matches 7 bases. The CDR3 is 14 amino acids. CDR1 and CDR2 from the germline V gene are SGHTA and FQGTGA. The V segment lost 5 bases and the J segment 7 bases; nucleotides outside the gene matches: 11. CDR3 protein: CASSPLGGVSEQYF. CDR3 in DNA: TGTGCCAGCAGCCCACTGGGAGGGGTATCAGAGCAGTACTTC.

This chain connects TRBV2 to TRBJ2-1; D gene unclear. Germline CDR1 and CDR2: SNHLY and FYNNEI. The CDR3 has 17 amino acids. The V end lost 2 bases, the J end lost 1 base, and 15 bases lay between the germline ends. The CDR3 is CASSENPGWVSYNEQFF. CDR3 bases: TGTGCCAGCAGTGAAAATCCCGGTTGGGTTTCCTACAATGAGCAGTTCTTC.

This clone was seen many times. CDR3 nucleotide sequence: TGCGCCAGCAGGATGCGGGAGGGCCTCGATGAGCAGTTCTTC. It is translated as CASRMREGLDEQFF. This chain joins TRBV4-1 and TRBJ2-1; 9 nucleotides match TRBD2. The CDR3 contains 14 residues. With 6 bases clipped from V and 8 bases from J, the junction kept 8 bases outside the gene matches. The germline gives CDR1 MGHRA, CDR2 YSYEKL.

This clone was picked up many times. V is TRBV20-1 and J is TRBJ2-5; D not certain. CDR3 length equals 13 residues. Trimming stripped 6 bases from V and 2 bases from J, with 13 bases between. Per the germline V gene, CDR1 is DFQATT and CDR2 is SNEGSKA (reference sequence). The CDR3 DNA reads TGCAGTGCCCTGACCCTGTGGCAAGAGACCCAGTACTTC. Amino acids: CSALTLWQETQYF.

The chain links TRBV5-1 to TRBJ2-7; D gene ambiguous. V was pared by 0 bases and J by 3 bases, with 7 bases between. Germline V gene data show CDR1 as SGHRS and CDR2 as YFSETQ. The CDR3 contains 13 residues. CDR3 residues: CASSLGDNYEQYF. Here the CDR3 DNA reads TGCGCCAGCAGCTTGGGAGACAACTACGAGCAGTACTTC.

In regard to this clone: A much larger clonotype is one base distant, so this may be a read error. The sample has other DNA sequences that encode this CDR3 too. The chain has TRBV27 and TRBJ2-7; tentative D call: TRBD1 (6 bases). CDR3 length: 15 residues. Trimming pared 7 bases from V and 6 bases from J, leaving 22 bases between. CDR1 and CDR2 from the germline V gene are MNHEY and SMNVEV (reference sequence). DNA for the CDR3: TGTGCCAGCAAGAGGAGTGGGACATCTCCCCTCGAGCAGTACTTC. Encoded protein: CASKRSGTSPLEQYF.

This clone occurred many times. The chain links TRBV24-1 to TRBJ2-5; perhaps TRBD2 as D (6 bases). The CDR3 runs to 13 residues. In germline, CDR1 is KGHDR, CDR2 SFDVKD. Trimming took 11 bases from V and 5 from J, leaving 17 bases between them. This chain's CDR3 is CASGGDSGETQYF. Written as DNA, the CDR3 is TGTGCCAGCGGCGGGGACTCGGGGGAGACCCAGTACTTC.

For this clone: The same CDR3 can be traced to other DNA sequences in this sample. V usage is TRBV13 and J usage is TRBJ1-4; 8 bases match TRBD1. This CDR3 contains 15 residues. Trimming cost V 4 bases and J 11 bases; bases outside gene matches: 12. CDR1 is PRHDT and CDR2 is FYEKMQ in the germline V gene (reference sequence). The chain's CDR3 is CASSSRGQGVEKLFF. The DNA for the CDR3 is TGTGCCAGCAGCTCTCGTGGACAGGGTGTCGAGAAACTGTTTTTT.

This clone has only a few counts. The V call is TRBV2, the J call TRBJ2-5; 7 bases map to TRBD2. Germline loops: CDR1 SNHLY, CDR2 FYNNEI. The CDR3 loop spans 13 amino acids. V dropped 7 bases and J dropped 4; count of bases not matched to a gene: 6. The CDR3 spells CASKRGIGETQYF. In DNA form, the CDR3 reads TGTGCCAGCAAGCGGGGAATCGGAGAGACCCAGTACTTC. The complete variable domain, with remaining parts taken from reference TRBV2 and TRBJ2-5, reads EPEVTQTPSHQVTQMGQEVILRCVPISNHLYFYWYRQILGQKVEFLVSFYNNEISEKSEIFDDQFSVERPDGSNFTLKIRSTKLEDSAMYFCASKRGIGETQYFGPGTRLLVL.

This clone showed up just a few times. The rearrangement joins TRBV12-3 or TRBV12-4 to TRBJ2-7; 14 bases map to TRBD2. Germline trimming cut 3 bases from V and 7 bases from J; bases unmatched to any gene: 8. This CDR3 contains 16 residues. The CDR3 loop reads CASSFPGLAGVREQYF. CDR3 DNA: TGTGCCAGCAGTTTTCCGGGACTAGCGGGAGTGAGGGAGCAGTACTTC.

Ten or more counts support this clone. The gene calls are TRBV6-1 and TRBJ2-2; 8 nucleotides agree with TRBD1. The CDR3 is made up of 15 amino acids. CDR1 and CDR2 from the germline V gene are MNHNS and SASEGT. Germline trimming cut 10 bases from V and 5 bases from J; bases unmatched to any gene: 12. CDR3 sequence (DNA): TGTGCCACCAACGGTGGGACAGGCGGGACCGGGGAGCTGTTTTTT. Residues: CATNGGTGGTGELFF.

This clone was detected ten times or more. V is TRBV6-1 and J is TRBJ2-1; 14 bases map to TRBD2. The length of the CDR3 is 15 residues. Trimming at V came to 8 bases and at J to 10 bases, leaving 10 bases not matched to a gene. The germline CDR1 and CDR2 sequences are MNHNS and SASEGT. The CDR3 spells CASCQTSGRAVEQFF. As DNA, the CDR3 is TGTGCCAGCTGCCAGACTAGCGGGAGGGCCGTGGAGCAGTTCTTC.

This clone was found a few times. The chain uses TRBV28 and TRBJ1-2, with D tentatively TRBD1 (6 bases). CDR1 is MDHEN and CDR2 is SYDVKM in the germline V gene. The CDR3 extends over 14 amino acids. Trimming took 6 bases from V and 4 from J, leaving 15 bases between them. CDR3 loop: CASSRGKTVYGYTF. CDR3 coding DNA: TGTGCCAGCAGCAGGGGAAAGACAGTCTATGGCTACACCTTC.

This rearrangement joins TRBV9 to TRBJ1-2; D might be TRBD1 (5 bases). V shed 3 bases and J shed 6 bases, with 36 bases lying between them. CDR1 is SGDLS and CDR2 is YYNGEE in the germline V gene. This CDR3 has 21 residues. The CDR3 spells CASSAGPGFVGRTGSGHGYTF. The CDR3 bases are TGTGCCAGCAGCGCGGGCCCGGGATTCGTCGGTAGGACGGGTTCAGGGCATGGCTACACCTTC. The full variable domain, rest sourced from reference TRBV9 and TRBJ1-2, is DSGVTQTPKHLITATGQRVTLRCSPRSGDLSVYWYQQSLDQGLQFLIQYYNGEERAKGNILERFSAQQFPDLHSELNLSSLELGDSALYFCASSAGPGFVGRTGSGHGYTFGSGTRLTVV.

This clone was counted at least ten times. The CDR3 DNA reads as TGTGCCAGCAGTTACTCAGCCGGGACAGGGGGAAAACTGTTTTTT. Protein: CASSYSAGTGGKLFF. This sequence joins TRBV6-5 and TRBJ1-4, with 11 nucleotides matching TRBD1. CDR1 and CDR2 (germline): MNHEY, SVGAGI. After removal of 0 bases from V and 10 bases from J, the junction contained 4 bases not matched to a gene. This CDR3 has 15 residues.

This clone was seen many times. A much larger clone is a single base away; this may be a read error. This chain joins TRBV18 and TRBJ2-5; weak D call: TRBD1 (5 bases). Per germline, CDR1 KGHSH and CDR2 LQKENI. CDR3 length: 13 residues. CDR3 sequence reads: CANSPGLQETQYF. The CDR3 DNA reads as TGTGCCAACTCACCAGGGCTACAAGAGACCCAGTACTTC.

This clone has at least ten counts. The V and J genes are TRBV18 and TRBJ1-6; unclear D gene. The germline V gene encodes CDR1 KGHSH and CDR2 LQKENI. V shed 3 bases and J shed 6 bases, with 9 bases lying between them. The CDR3 length is 14 residues. The CDR3 nucleotides read TGTGCCAGCTCACCGCTCGGGTTTAATTCACCCCTCCACTTT. Residues: CASSPLGFNSPLHF.

This clone was counted a few times. The chain links TRBV5-1 to TRBJ2-2; D gene ambiguous. This CDR3 is built from 13 residues. Trimming pared 0 bases from V and 7 bases from J, leaving 7 bases between. Germline-derived CDR1 and CDR2 are SGHRS and YFSETQ. This CDR3 reads CASSLGDSGELFF. The CDR3 region has the DNA TGCGCCAGCAGCTTGGGTGATAGCGGGGAGCTGTTTTTT. The full variable domain, in which reference TRBV5-1 and TRBJ2-2 provide the parts outside the CDR3, is KAGVTQTPRYLIKTRGQQVTLSCSPISGHRSVSWYQQTPGQGLQFLFEYFSETQRNKGNFPGRFSGRQFSNSRSEMNVSTLELGDSALYLCASSLGDSGELFFGEGSRLTVL.

As to this clone: The junction departs from the called germline gene at one end, perhaps through a read error. The CDR3 loop is CASSYPRCGTGELFF. CDR3 coding DNA: TGTGCCAGCAGTTACCCCCGGTGCGGTACCGGCGAGCTGTTTTTT. The chain uses TRBV6-2 or TRBV6-3 and TRBJ2-2, with D unresolved. CDR3 length: 15 amino acids. Germline-derived CDR1 and CDR2 are MNHEY and SVGEGT.

A single count supports this clone. This chain uses TRBV11-1 with TRBJ2-7; tentative D call: TRBD1 (6 bases). V dropped 1 base and J dropped 2 bases, with 12 bases sitting between them. Germline V gene data show CDR1 as SGHAT and CDR2 as FQDESV (reference sequence). The CDR3 extends over 15 amino acids. DNA of the CDR3: TGTGCCAGCAGCTTAGGGGCAGGGGCCCCCTACGAGCAGTACTTC. It specifies CASSLGAGAPYEQYF.

The chain combines TRBV30 with TRBJ2-7; maybe TRBD1 (5 bases). Germline V gives CDR1 GTSNPN, CDR2 SVGIG (reference sequence). The V gene lost 3 bases and the J gene lost 3 bases, with 9 bases spanning the gap. This CDR3 is 12 amino acids long. The CDR3, as DNA: TGTGCCTGGAGGGACACCCTCTACGAGCAGTACTTC. Protein product: CAWRDTLYEQYF.

The chain joins TRBV6-1 to TRBJ2-7, with 8 bases matching TRBD2. V lost 2 bases and J lost 2; bases outside the gene matches: 2. The CDR3 is 14 residues long. Germline loops: CDR1 MNHNS, CDR2 SASEGT. CDR3: CASSEWRGAYEQYF. The CDR3 DNA sequence: TGTGCCAGCAGTGAATGGCGGGGGGCCTACGAGCAGTACTTC.